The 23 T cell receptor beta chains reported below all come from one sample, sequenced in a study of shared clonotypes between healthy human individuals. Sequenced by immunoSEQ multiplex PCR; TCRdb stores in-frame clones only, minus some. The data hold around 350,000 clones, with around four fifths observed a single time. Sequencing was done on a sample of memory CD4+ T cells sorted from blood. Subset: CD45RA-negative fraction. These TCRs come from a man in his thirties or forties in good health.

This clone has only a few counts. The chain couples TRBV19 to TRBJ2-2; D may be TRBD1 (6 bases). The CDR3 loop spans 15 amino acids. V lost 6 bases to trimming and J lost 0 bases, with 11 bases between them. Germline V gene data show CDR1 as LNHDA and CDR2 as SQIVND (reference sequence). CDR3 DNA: TGTGCCAGTAGCCCGGGACACGCGAACACCGGGGAGCTGTTTTTT. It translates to CASSPGHANTGELFF.

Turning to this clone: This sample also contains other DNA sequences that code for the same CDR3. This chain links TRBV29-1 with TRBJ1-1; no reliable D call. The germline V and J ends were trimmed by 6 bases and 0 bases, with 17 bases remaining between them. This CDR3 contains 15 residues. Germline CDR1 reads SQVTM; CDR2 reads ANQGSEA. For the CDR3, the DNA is TGCAGCGTCTCACCGGGGTGGGGTATGAACACTGAAGCTTTCTTT. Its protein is CSVSPGWGMNTEAFF.

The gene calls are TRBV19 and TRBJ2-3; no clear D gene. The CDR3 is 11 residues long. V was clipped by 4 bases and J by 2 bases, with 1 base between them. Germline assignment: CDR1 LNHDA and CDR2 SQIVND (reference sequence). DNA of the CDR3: TGTGCCAGTAGTAACACAGATACGCAGTATTTT. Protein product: CASSNTDTQYF.

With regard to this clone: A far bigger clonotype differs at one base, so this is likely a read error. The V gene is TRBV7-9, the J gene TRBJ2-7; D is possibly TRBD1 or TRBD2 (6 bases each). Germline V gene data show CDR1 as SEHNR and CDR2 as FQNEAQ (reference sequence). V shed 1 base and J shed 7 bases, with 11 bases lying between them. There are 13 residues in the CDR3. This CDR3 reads CASSLGGRGEQYF. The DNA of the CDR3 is TGTGCCAGCAGCTTAGGGGGGCGGGGTGAGCAGTACTTC.

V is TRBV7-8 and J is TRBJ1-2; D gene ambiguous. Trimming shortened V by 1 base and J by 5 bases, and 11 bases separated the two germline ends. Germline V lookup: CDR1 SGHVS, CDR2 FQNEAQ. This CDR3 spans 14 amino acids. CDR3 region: CASSLGWTQYGYTF. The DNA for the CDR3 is TGTGCCAGCAGCTTAGGTTGGACGCAATATGGCTACACCTTC. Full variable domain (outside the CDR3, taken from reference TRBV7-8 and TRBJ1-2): GAGVSQSPRYKVAKRGQDVALRCDPISGHVSLFWYQQALGQGPEFLTYFQNEAQLDKSGLPSDRFFAERPEGSVSTLKIQRTQQEDSAVYLCASSLGWTQYGYTFGSGTRLTVV.

CDR3 sequence reads: CASSLASSGQARETQYF. The CDR3 bases are TGTGCCAGCAGCTTGGCGTCCTCGGGACAGGCGCGGGAGACCCAGTACTTC. The chain recombines TRBV7-6 with TRBJ2-5, with TRBD1 matching 8 bases. This CDR3 has 17 residues. The germline V gene encodes CDR1 SGHVS and CDR2 FNYEAQ. V trimming: 3 bases; J trimming: 5 bases; junction bases outside the gene matches: 14.

CDR3 loop: CASGLSSGSTDTQYF. The CDR3 nucleotides are TGTGCTAGTGGTTTGTCTAGCGGGAGCACAGATACGCAGTATTTT. The chain uses TRBV12-5 and TRBJ2-3; 8 positions match TRBD2. Trimming cost V 2 bases and J 0 bases; bases outside gene matches: 1. The germline CDR1 and CDR2 sequences are LGHNT and FRNRAP. The CDR3 loop spans 15 amino acids.

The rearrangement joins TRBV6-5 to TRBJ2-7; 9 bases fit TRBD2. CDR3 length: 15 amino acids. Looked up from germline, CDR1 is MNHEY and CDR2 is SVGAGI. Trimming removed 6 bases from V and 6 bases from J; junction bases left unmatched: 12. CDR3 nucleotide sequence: TGTGCCAGCAGCTTCACTGCGGGAGGGCCGAGCGAGCAGTACTTC. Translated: CASSFTAGGPSEQYF.

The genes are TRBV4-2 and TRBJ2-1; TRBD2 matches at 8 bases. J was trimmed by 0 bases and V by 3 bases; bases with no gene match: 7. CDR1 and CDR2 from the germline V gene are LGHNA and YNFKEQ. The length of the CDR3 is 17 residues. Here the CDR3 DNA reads TGTGCCAGCAGCCATGGGCTAGCGGGCTTCTCCTACAATGAGCAGTTCTTC. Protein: CASSHGLAGFSYNEQFF.

As DNA, the CDR3 is TGTGCCAGCAGAAGCAGGGGCCTAGCCAAAAACATTCAGTACTTC. Residues: CASRSRGLAKNIQYF. The V and J genes are TRBV6-5 and TRBJ2-4, with D tentatively TRBD1 (6 bases). V was cut by 6 bases and J by 0 bases, with 12 bases left in between. Germline loops: CDR1 MNHEY, CDR2 SVGAGI. This CDR3 is 15 amino acids long.

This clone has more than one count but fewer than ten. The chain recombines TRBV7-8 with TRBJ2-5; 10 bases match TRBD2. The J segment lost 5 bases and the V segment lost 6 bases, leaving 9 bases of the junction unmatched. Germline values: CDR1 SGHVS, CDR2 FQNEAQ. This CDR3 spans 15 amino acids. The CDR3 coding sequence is TGTGCCAGCAGGCTTCTAGCGGGAGCAATGGAGACCCAGTACTTC. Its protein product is CASRLLAGAMETQYF.

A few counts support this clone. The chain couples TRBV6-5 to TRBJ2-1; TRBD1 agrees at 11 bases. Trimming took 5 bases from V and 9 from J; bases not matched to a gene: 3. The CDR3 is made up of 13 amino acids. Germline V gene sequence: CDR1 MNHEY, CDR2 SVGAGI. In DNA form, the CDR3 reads TGTGCCAGCAGTCGGGACAGGGGGATTGAGCAGTTCTTC. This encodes CASSRDRGIEQFF.

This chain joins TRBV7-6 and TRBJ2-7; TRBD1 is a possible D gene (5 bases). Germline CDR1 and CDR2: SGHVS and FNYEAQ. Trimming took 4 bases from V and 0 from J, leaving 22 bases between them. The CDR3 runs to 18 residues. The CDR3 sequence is CASSSFPQGTRNSYEQYF. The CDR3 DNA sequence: TGTGCCAGCAGCTCCTTCCCCCAGGGTACCCGAAACTCCTACGAGCAGTACTTC. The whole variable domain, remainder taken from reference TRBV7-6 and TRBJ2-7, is GAGVSQSPRYKVTKRGQDVALRCDPISGHVSLYWYRQALGQGPEFLTYFNYEAQQDKSGLPNDRFSAERPEGSISTLTIQRTEQRDSAMYRCASSSFPQGTRNSYEQYFGPGTRLTVT.

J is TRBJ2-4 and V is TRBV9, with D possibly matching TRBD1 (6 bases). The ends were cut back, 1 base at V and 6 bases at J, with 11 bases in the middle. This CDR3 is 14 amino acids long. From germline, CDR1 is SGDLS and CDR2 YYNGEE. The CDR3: CASSVRGQGNIQYF. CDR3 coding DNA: TGTGCCAGCAGCGTACGGGGACAAGGAAACATTCAGTACTTC. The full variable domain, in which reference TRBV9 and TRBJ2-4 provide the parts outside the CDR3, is DSGVTQTPKHLITATGQRVTLRCSPRSGDLSVYWYQQSLDQGLQFLIQYYNGEERAKGNILERFSAQQFPDLHSELNLSSLELGDSALYFCASSVRGQGNIQYFGAGTRLSVL.

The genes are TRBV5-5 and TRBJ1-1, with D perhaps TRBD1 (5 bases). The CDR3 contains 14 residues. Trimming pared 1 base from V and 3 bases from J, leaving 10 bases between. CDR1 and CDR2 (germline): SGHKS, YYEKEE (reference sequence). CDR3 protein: CASSLWGEDTEAFF. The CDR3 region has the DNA TGTGCCAGCAGCTTGTGGGGGGAGGACACTGAAGCTTTCTTT.

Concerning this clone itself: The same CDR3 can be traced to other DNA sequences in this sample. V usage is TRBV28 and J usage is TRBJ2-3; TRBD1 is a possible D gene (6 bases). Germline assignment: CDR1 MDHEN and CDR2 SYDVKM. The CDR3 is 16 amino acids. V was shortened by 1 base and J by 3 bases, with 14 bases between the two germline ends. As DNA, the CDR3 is TGTGCCAGCAGTTTATATGGTACAGGGAGTACAGATACGCAGTATTTT. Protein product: CASSLYGTGSTDTQYF.

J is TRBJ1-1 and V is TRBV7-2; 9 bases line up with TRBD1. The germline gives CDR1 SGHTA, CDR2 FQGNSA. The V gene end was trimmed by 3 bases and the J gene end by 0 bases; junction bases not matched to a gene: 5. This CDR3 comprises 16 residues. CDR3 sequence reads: CASSFGTGLLNTEAFF. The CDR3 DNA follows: TGTGCCAGCAGCTTCGGGACAGGGTTGCTGAACACTGAAGCTTTCTTT.

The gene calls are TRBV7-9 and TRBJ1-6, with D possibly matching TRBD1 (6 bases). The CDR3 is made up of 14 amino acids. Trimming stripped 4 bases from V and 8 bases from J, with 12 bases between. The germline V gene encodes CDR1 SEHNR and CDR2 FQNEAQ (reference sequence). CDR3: CASSSGTPYSPLHF. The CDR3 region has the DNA TGTGCCAGCAGCTCCGGGACACCTTATTCACCCCTCCACTTT.

CDR3 in DNA: TGTGCCAGCAGCTTCGCTCCGGGCCCCTACGAGCAGTACTTC. Its translation: CASSFAPGPYEQYF. The chain joins TRBV7-3 to TRBJ2-7; D unresolved. The V end lost 3 bases, the J end lost 2 bases, and 11 bases lay between the germline ends. The CDR3 is 14 amino acids. The germline CDR1 and CDR2 sequences are SGHTA and FQGTGA.

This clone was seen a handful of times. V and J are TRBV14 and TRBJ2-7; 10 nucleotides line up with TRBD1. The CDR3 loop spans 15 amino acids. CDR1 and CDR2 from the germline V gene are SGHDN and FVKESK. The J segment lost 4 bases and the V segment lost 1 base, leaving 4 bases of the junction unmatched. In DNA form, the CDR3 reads TGTGCCAGCAGCCAAGTGACAGGGGGCTTTTACGAGCAGTACTTC. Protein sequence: CASSQVTGGFYEQYF.

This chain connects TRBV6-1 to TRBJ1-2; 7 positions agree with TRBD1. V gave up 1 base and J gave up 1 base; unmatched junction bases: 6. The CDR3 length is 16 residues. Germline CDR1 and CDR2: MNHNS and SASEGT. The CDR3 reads CASSEEAGQYNYGYTF. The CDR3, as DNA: TGTGCCAGCAGTGAAGAGGCGGGACAGTATAACTATGGCTACACCTTC.

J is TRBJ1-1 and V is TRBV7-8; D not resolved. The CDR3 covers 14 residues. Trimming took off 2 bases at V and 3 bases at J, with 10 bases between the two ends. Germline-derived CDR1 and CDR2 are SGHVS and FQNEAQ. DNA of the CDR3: TGTGCCAGCAGCTTATCCGTTCCCGACACTGAAGCTTTCTTT. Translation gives CASSLSVPDTEAFF.

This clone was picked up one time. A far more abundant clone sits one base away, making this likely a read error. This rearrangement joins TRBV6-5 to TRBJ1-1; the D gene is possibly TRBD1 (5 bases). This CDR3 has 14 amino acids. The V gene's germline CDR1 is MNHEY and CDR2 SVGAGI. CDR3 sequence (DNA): TGTGCCCGCAGTGAAGTGGGGGGGGGTACTGAAGCTTTCTTT. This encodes CARSEVGGGTEAFF.